This TCR beta chain stems from a study of ipilimumab plus nivolumab after autologous stem cell transplantation. Study-level background: A median of about eight nivolumab and four to six ipilimumab doses were given. The myeloma cohort included high-risk transplant-naive patients and patients relapsing within 3 years of a first autologous transplant.

Libraries were prepared by immunoSEQ multiplex PCR; TCRdb keeps only in-frame clonotypes and omits some of them. The sample includes 37,000 or so clones, roughly 92% of them seen just once. Dosing: nivolumab 3 mg/kg IV, weeks 1, 4, 7, 10, then every two weeks to week 26. V gave up 2 bases and J gave up 7 bases, with 17 bases separating them. The germline CDR1 and CDR2 sequences are SGHTA and FQGNSA. The length of the CDR3 is 16 residues. Whole-study results and caveats: Per the authors, repertoire, Treg and microbiota data justify further study.

Points on this clone: Its antigen is unknown.

The specimen was PBMCs, collected in a trial of ipilimumab plus nivolumab as post-transplant consolidation. The chain couples TRBV7-2 to TRBJ2-2; no firm D call. This clonotype was obtained from a male donor with multiple myeloma. This CDR3 reads CASSLNPPGVGGELFF. The CDR3 coding sequence is TGTGCCAGCAGCTTAAATCCACCAGGCGTCGGCGGGGAGCTGTTTTTT.